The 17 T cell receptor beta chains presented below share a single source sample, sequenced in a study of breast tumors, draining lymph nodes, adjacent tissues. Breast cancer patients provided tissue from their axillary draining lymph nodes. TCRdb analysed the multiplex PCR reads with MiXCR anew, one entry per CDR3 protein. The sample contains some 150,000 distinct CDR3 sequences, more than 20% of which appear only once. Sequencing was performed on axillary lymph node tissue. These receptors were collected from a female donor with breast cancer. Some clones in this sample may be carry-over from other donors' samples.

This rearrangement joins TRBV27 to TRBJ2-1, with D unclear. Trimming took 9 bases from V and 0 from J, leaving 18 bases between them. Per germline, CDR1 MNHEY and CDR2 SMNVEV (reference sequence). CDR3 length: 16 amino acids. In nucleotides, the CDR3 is TGTGCCAGTAACTATAGCCATACCAGCTCCTACAATGAGCAGTTCTTC. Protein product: CASNYSHTSSYNEQFF.

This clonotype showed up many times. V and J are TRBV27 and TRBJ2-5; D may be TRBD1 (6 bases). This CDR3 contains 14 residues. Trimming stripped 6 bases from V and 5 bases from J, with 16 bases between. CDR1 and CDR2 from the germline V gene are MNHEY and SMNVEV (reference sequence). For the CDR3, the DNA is TGTGCCAGCAGGCCCGCAGGGGTAGGGGAGACCCAGTACTTC. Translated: CASRPAGVGETQYF.

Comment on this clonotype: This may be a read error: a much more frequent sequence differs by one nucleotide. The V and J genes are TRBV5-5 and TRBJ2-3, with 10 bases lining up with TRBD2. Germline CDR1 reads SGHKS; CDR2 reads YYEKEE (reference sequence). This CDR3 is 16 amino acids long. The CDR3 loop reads CASSLGTSGTTDTQCF. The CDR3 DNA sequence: TGTGCCAGCAGCTTAGGTACTAGCGGGACCACAGATACGCAGTGTTTT. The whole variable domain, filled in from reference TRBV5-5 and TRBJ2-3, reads DAGVTQSPTHLIKTRGQQVTLRCSPISGHKSVSWYQQVLGQGPQFIFQYYEKEERGRGNFPDRFSARQFPNYSSELNVNALLLGDSALYLCASSLGTSGTTDTQCFGPGTRLTVL.

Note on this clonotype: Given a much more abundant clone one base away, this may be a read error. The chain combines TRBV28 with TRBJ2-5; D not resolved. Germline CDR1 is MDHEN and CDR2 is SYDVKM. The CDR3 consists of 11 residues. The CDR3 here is CACSLYSRVEF. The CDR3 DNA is TGTGCCTGCAGTTTATACAGCCGGGTTGAGTTC. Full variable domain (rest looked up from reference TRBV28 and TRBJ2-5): DVKVTQSSRYLVKRTGEKVFLECVQDMDHENMFWYRQDPGLGLRLIYFSYDVKMKEKGDIPEGYSVSREKKERFSLILESASTNQTSMYLCACSLYSRVEFGPGTRLLVL.

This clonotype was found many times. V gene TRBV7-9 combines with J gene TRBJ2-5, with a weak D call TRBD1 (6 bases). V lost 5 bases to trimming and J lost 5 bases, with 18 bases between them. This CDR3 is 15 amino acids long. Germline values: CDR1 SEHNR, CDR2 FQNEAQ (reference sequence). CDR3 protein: CASSTYRDMRETQYF. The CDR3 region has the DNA TGTGCCAGCAGCACCTACCGGGACATGAGGGAGACCCAGTACTTC.

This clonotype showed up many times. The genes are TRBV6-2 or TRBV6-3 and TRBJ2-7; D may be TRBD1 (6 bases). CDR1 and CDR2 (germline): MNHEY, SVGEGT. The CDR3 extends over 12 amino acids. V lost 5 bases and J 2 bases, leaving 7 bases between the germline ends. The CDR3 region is CASSGQTYEQYF. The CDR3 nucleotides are TGTGCCAGCAGTGGACAGACCTACGAGCAGTACTTC.

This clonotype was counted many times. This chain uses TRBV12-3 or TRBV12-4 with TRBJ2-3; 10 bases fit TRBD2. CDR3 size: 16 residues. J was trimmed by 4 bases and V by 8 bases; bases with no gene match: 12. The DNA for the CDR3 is TGTGCCAGCGACACCAGGCTAGCGGGAGATGCAGATACGCAGTATTTT. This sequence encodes CASDTRLAGDADTQYF.

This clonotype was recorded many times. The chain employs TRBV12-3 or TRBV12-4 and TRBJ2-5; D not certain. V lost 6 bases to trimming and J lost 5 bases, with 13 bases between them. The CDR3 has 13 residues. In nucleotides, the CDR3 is TGTGCCAGCAGCGCCGCGACTTGGGAGACCCAGTACTTC. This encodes CASSAATWETQYF.

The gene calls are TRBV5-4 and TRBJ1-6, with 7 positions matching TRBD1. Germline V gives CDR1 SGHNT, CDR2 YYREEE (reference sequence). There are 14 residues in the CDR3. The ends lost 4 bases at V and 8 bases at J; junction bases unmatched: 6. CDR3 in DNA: TGTGCCAGCAGCCGACAAACAGGGGATTCACCCCTCCACTTT. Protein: CASSRQTGDSPLHF.

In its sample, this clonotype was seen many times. CDR3 sequence (DNA): TGCAGTGCTAGAGATCAGGGTGGGACCGGGGAGCTGTTTTTT. Translating it yields CSARDQGGTGELFF. The chain has TRBV20-1 and TRBJ2-2; D perhaps matches TRBD1 (5 bases). The CDR3 runs to 14 residues. CDR1 and CDR2 from the germline V gene are DFQATT and SNEGSKA (reference sequence). V lost 0 bases and J 5 bases, leaving 10 bases between the germline ends.

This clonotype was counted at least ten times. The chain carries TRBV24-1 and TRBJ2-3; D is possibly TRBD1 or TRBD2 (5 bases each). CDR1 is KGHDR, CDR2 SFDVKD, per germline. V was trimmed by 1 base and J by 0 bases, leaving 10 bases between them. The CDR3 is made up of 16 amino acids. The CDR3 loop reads CATSDLRGGSTDTQYF. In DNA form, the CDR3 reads TGTGCCACCAGTGATTTAAGGGGCGGGAGCACAGATACGCAGTATTTT.

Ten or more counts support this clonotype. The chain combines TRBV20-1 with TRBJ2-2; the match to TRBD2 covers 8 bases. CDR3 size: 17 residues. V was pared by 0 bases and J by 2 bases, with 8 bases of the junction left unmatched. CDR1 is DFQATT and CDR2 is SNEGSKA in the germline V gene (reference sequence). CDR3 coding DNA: TGCAGTGCTAGAGATAGGACTAGCATGCCCAACACCGGGGAGCTGTTTTTT. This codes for CSARDRTSMPNTGELFF.

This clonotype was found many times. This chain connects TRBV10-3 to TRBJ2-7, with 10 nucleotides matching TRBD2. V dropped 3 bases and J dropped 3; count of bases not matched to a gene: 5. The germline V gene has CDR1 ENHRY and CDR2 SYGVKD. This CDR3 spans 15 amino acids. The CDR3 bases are TGTGCCATCAGTGAAGATACTAGCGGGAACTACGAGCAGTACTTC. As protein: CAISEDTSGNYEQYF.

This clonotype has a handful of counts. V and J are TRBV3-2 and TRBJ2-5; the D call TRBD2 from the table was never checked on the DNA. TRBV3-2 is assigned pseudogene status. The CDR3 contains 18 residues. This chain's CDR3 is CASSQPAGQKTGQETQYF. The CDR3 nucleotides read TGTGCCAGCAGCCAGCCCGCTGGGCAGAAGACTGGCCAAGAGACCCAGTACTTC.

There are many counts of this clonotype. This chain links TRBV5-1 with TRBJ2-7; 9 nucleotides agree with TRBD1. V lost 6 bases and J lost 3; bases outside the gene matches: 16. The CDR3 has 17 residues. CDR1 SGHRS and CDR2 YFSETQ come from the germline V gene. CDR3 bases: TGCGCCAGCACTCTTCCCACCCGGGACAGGGTCTACTACGAGCAGTACTTC. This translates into CASTLPTRDRVYYEQYF.

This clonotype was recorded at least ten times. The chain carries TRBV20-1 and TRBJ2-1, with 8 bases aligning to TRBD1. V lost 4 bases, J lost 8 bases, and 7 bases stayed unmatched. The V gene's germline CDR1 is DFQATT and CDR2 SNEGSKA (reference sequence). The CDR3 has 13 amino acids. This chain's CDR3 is CSAIGQGADEQFF. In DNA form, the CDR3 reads TGCAGTGCTATAGGGCAGGGGGCAGATGAGCAGTTCTTC.

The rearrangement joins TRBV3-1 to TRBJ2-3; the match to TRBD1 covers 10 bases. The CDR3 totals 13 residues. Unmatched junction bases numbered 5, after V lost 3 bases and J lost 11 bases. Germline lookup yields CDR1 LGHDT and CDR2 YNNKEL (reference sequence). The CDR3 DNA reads TGTGCCAGCAGCCACAGGACAGGGGGGGAGCAGTATTTT. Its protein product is CASSHRTGGEQYF.